The source of this T cell receptor beta chain is a study of cytomegalovirus exposure and HLA in healthy donors. Whole-study findings and limits: Most TCR beta V segments were productive about 90% or about 30% of the time in an earlier analysis.

A multiplex PCR was run with 60 Vbeta primers and 13 Jbeta primers. In the source study's methods: In a later analysis, roughly 86 million unique TCR beta chains included roughly 11 million shared by two or more donors. This table comes from immunoSEQ multiplex PCR, and its TCRdb copy is limited to in-frame clones, with some not included. V, J and clone size were drawn from that table, and D and trimming were deduced from the DNA. The data hold 160,000 or so clones, with 65% to 90% observed a single time. Trimming left V 4 bases short and J 6 bases short, with 13 bases between. There are 13 residues in the CDR3. From germline, CDR1 is MNHNS and CDR2 SASEGT. A note on this clone: Its antigen is not known.

The specimen sequenced was PBMCs. The TCR originated in a woman aged 45-65 years in good health and CMV-seropositive. The chain carries TRBV6-1 and TRBJ2-7; a weak D match, TRBD2 (6 bases). CDR3 protein: CASSGKEGTEQYF. CDR3 in DNA: TGTGCCAGCAGTGGCAAGGAGGGGACCGAGCAGTACTTC.